This TCR beta chain is drawn from a study of blood T cell repertoires in COVID-19 (dated by TCRdb to the early 2020s). With regard to the full study: Samples covering the acute and convalescent phases of COVID-19 were provided by collaborators in the United States, Italy and Spain. The prospective study material was composed of cDNA or gDNA derived from T cells, B-cell-depleted T cells, or PBMCs. Deeply sampled blood TCRbeta repertoires from subjects exposed to, actively infected with, or recovered from COVID-19 were included in the dataset. The repertoires were released in a freely available public database intended as a resource for research on the immune response to SARS-CoV-2. The samples were drawn from the first 160 participants of the ongoing ImmuneRACE study and from over 950 subjects provided by 6 global collaborators. A de-identified subject ID, COVID-19 status, age in years and sex were almost always included in the sample metadata. Where available, HLA class I and class II types were obtained from metadata supplied by the sample provider rather than from assay-based typing.

TCRbeta CDR3 regions were amplified from genomic DNA by means of the immunoSEQ Assay, a bias-controlled multiplex PCR. The authors' pipeline ran thus. Within the assay, amplification of reference gene primers was used to estimate how many nucleated cells each sample contained. To quantify the absolute abundance of each unique TCRbeta CDR3 rearrangement, sequence reads were collapsed and filtered. Productive Simpson clonality was computed per sample as the square root of Simpson's diversity index over productive rearrangements. TCRdb's version of the immuneACCESS table is confined to in-frame rearrangements and falls short of the full clone set. An unresolved V gene accounts for under half of the shortfall where checked; the remainder is of unknown origin. V, J and clone size are those of that table, while D and trimming were read from the DNA. This sample is represented by fewer than 250,000 clones; 75% to 85% of them were singletons. The leading ten clones occupy roughly 5% of the sample.

General conclusions and limits of the study: Clinical and demographic metadata were provided uncurated, with the amount varying by source and participant.

The sample holds one count of this clone. What this receptor recognizes is not known. No much larger clone exists at a distance of one base, and base qualities are not known. The collaborating institutions used their own protocols to collect whole blood in K2EDTA tubes. For TCRbeta analysis, collaborators shipped samples as frozen whole blood, isolated PBMCs, or DNA extracted from either of those sample types. The CDR3 runs 15 residues from the cysteine to the phenylalanine. Only CDR3 DNA is held: 45 bases, read in frame from base 1. Trimming takes 5 bases from V and 3 bases from J, and the germline ends sit 17 bases apart. CDR1 SGHTA and CDR2 FQGNSA were looked up in the germline V gene.

The sequence is built from TRBV7-2 and TRBJ2-7, and TRBD2 may be the D gene, going by 6 matching bases. This TCR was sampled from a human donor in a cohort sampled during active COVID-19. Sequenced input: peripheral blood. In nucleotides, the sequence is TGTGCCAGCAGCCTCGCGGGGCAGACAAGCTACGAGCAGTACTTC. Translation gives CASSLAGQTSYEQYF.